This T cell receptor beta chain was captured by sequencing in a study of shared clonotypes between healthy human individuals (dated by TCRdb to 2018 to 2020). A note on the overall study: The cohort comprised two women and a few men aged 18 to 49 years. Different laboratories and diverse techniques were used to prepare libraries and sequence TCR repertoires, to increase sequencing depth and limit assay-specific biases. Leukapheresis yielded between about 0.94 and 8.9 billion PBMCs per donor. Blood TCR repertoires of about five healthy adults were deeply sequenced to estimate repertoire size and the extent of clonotype sharing between individuals. For each donor, three plates each were used for CD4 naive and CD4 memory, two plates were used for CD8 naive, and one plate was used for CD8 memory. Overall study outcomes, separate from this receptor: Across four donors, about 5.2% of naive CD4, approximately 3.6% of naive CD8, 2% to 2.5% of memory CD4, and roughly 0.41% of memory CD8 clonotypes were shared. Incomplete sequencing was indicated by rarefaction of sorted-subset datasets, despite the large sequencing depth. Only blood was sampled, and tissue TCR repertoires likely differ from those in blood. Clonotypes shared by all four sorted-subset donors showed higher generation probabilities than non-shared clonotypes. Pairwise subsampling indicated that sequencing depth was expected to affect the degree of clonotype sharing among donors. The small number of donors limited the genetic and exposure-history diversity represented. Naive subsets generally had larger estimated clonotype richness than memory subsets did.

CDR1 and CDR2 were assigned from the germline V gene as MDHEN and SYDVKM. There are 15 amino acids in the CDR3, from cysteine to phenylalanine inclusive. The CDR3 DNA has 45 bases and is translated from base 1. At the junction V is shortened by 6 bases and J by 0 bases, with 14 bases in between. The donors were healthy, HIV-negative adults who had no recently reported acute infections or vaccinations. Every donor was a Caucasian adult living in Nashville, Tennessee, USA. Magnetic negative selection was used to enrich CD4+ T cells, after which naive cells were positively selected on CD45RA and the negative fraction became the memory subset. Blood was collected by leukapheresis, and PBMCs were isolated by Ficoll-Histopaque density gradient centrifugation and then cryopreserved in liquid nitrogen vapor phase. Purity and quantity of every magnetically sorted T cell population were checked by analytical flow cytometry. Genomic DNA was isolated from every sorted fraction and measured by UV absorbance on a Nanodrop 2000c.

Using the deep immunoSEQ assay, multiplex PCR amplified TCR CDR3 regions from genomic DNA. Extracted genomic DNA from each cell subset was spread evenly across all wells of several immunoSEQ 96-well plates, with each plate serving as a replicate. For sorted subsets, each replicate PCR was loaded with 200 ng genomic DNA, equivalent to roughly 30,000 T cell genomes. The purified libraries were quantified using a Qubit 3.0 fluorometer, sized with a Bioanalyzer 2100, and then quantified again using the KAPA Library Quantification kit. Each immunoSEQ 96-well plate was sequenced on its own single-read 150-cycle Illumina NextSeq 550 flow cell. For the original study's pipeline: Because only junctional sequences without quality scores were contained in the immunoSEQ output, filtering matching that applied to full-length reads could not be performed. To assign V/J genes and CDR3, sequences were annotated using PyIR, a Python wrapper for IgBLAST v1.9, with IMGT germline references. Any read was removed if the V/J assignment was weak (E-value above 1e-6), the CDR3 was missing, or the read contained stop codons, out-of-frame junctions, or ambiguous translated residues. V3J clonotypes were defined by identical inferred V gene, J gene, and CDR3 amino acid sequence. To compute the percentage overlap between repertoires, the number of shared unique clonotypes was divided by the size of the smaller repertoire. Repertoire richness was assessed with RTK rarefaction, the Chao1 estimator, and Recon v2.1 estimates of unobserved clonotypes. Generation probabilities for all TCRbeta clonotypes obtained by the gDNA method from a few donors were computed using OLGA. Entries here come from immuneACCESS through TCRdb and include only in-frame sequences with V and J called. Some clones fail to appear in such tables; in the studies checked, an unresolved V gene covers under half of the shortfall, and the cause of the remainder is unknown. V and J calls plus clone size are reproduced from that table; the DNA served to infer D and trimming. The sample table lists about 2.4 million clones, approximately 93% of them with a count of one. Roughly 0.36% of the sample lies in the top ten.

Notes on this clone: No cognate antigen has been identified for it. No base quality values were provided; no much bigger clone lies one nucleotide off.

This TCR came from a man younger than 35 in good health. Some clones in this sample may be carry-over from other donors' samples. Sequencing was done on a sample of naive CD4+ T cells from PBMCs. The meaning of the sample's cell subset or site label: CD45RA+ positively selected. The sequence joins TRBV28 to TRBJ1-1; a tentative D match to TRBD1 spans 6 bases. CDR3 sequence: CASSPAGTLNTEAFF. The DNA sequence is as follows: TGTGCCAGCAGCCCTGCTGGGACATTGAACACTGAAGCTTTCTTT.